The T cell receptor beta chain described here comes from a study of CD8 T cells in ankylosing spondylitis (dated by TCRdb to the late 2010s). Describing the broader study: To find TCR variants linked to disease, the study profiled T cell receptor beta repertoires in ankylosing spondylitis patients and healthy donors. The full study cohort was made up of 25 ankylosing spondylitis patients and over 90 healthy donors. Peripheral blood was sampled, and synovial fluid was also collected from ankylosing spondylitis patients. The full study reports these points: Significant enrichment of the disease-linked clones was reported in matched synovial fluid samples from ankylosing spondylitis patients. Some motif variants had previously been reported in the synovial fluid and blood of reactive arthritis patients, which suggests shared mechanisms of disease initiation. Blood from ankylosing spondylitis patients appeared to be characterized by a TCR beta motif composed of about eight highly homologous amino acid variants. A CD8+ phenotype was shown by the disease-linked clones, which were found at relatively low frequencies in peripheral blood.

For each ankylosing spondylitis patient, the synovial fluid sample was matched to a blood sample from that same patient. In its sample, this clonotype was seen a few times. This receptor's antigen is unknown. No per-base quality is available; no much larger clone lies one base away. Sequencing used an Illumina HiSeq 2500. Quantitative 5'-RACE with molecular barcodes was the method used to prepare the TCR beta libraries. Under the source paper's analysis protocol: A new computational method based on a probabilistic model of VDJ rearrangement was used to identify disease-linked TCR variants. The public sequencing data were trimmed at Q25 with fastp and processed into clonotypes with MiXCR by TCRdb, which kept only in-frame beta chains. Under each unique CDR3 protein, matching rows form one entry showing the most common genes and DNA. The V and J calls, along with clone size, are taken from TCRdb and not from the paper's own processing. Across this sample there are about 150,000 distinct CDR3 sequences, with approximately 48% seen only once. Nearly 15% of the sample belongs to the ten largest clones.

V is trimmed back by 5 bases and J by 8 bases, and the junction contains 16 bases that no gene match accounts for. The CDR3 runs 17 residues from the cysteine to the phenylalanine. Of all the DNA, just the CDR3 is kept, 51 bases in frame from base 1. Recombination linked TRBV12-3 or TRBV12-4 to TRBJ1-5, and 9 junctional nucleotides match TRBD1. The receptor was isolated from a male donor with ankylosing spondylitis. The sequencing sample was made of synovial fluid, either unsorted or a sorted T cell fraction (not recorded which). The DNA reads as follows: TGTGCCAGCAGTCACCATTTCGACAGGGGGGGTTGGAAGCCCCAGCATTTT. Translated, this is CASSHHFDRGGWKPQHF.